These T cell receptor beta chains were read from a single sample in a study of OX40 agonist ivuxolimab in advanced cancers. Libraries were prepared by immunoSEQ multiplex PCR; TCRdb keeps only in-frame clonotypes and omits some of them. The top ten hold over 0.95% of the sample, which has 70,000 to 75,000 clones, approximately 80% seen once. Here the sequenced sample was CD4+ or CD8+ T cells sorted from blood, taken in a trial of the OX40 agonist ivuxolimab. Receptor source: an adult with an advanced solid tumor such as melanoma, head and neck, liver or kidney cancer. Both conserved end residues are part of each CDR3. D genes are given only for firm matches. Clone size is not always given. Where it is, it says once, few, many or a class for expanded clones.

J,D,size,V,CDR3,DNA
TRBJ2-7,.,.,TRBV6-5,CASSYSSLESYEQYF,TGTGCCAGCAGTTACTCGAGTCTAGAGTCCTACGAGCAGTACTTC
TRBJ2-7,TRBD2,.,TRBV10-2,CASTKSSGGLYEQYF,TGCGCCAGCACCAAGAGCAGCGGGGGGCTGTACGAGCAGTACTTC
TRBJ2-1,.,once,TRBV7-2,CASSLGHGGNNEQFF,TGTGCCAGCAGCTTAGGTCACGGGGGTAACAATGAGCAGTTCTTC
TRBJ2-7,.,.,TRBV5-1,CASSVGNADDEQYF,TGCGCCAGCAGCGTAGGAAATGCCGACGACGAGCAGTACTTC
TRBJ2-1,TRBD1,.,TRBV19,CASSIQGADEQFF,TGTGCCAGTAGTATACAGGGGGCAGATGAGCAGTTCTTC
TRBJ1-5,.,.,TRBV19,CASSIEGISNQPQHF,TGTGCCAGTAGTATTGAGGGAATTAGCAATCAGCCCCAGCATTTT
TRBJ1-1,TRBD1,.,TRBV6-6,CASSYLQGIGTTEAFF,TGTGCCAGCAGTTACCTACAGGGGATAGGGACCACTGAAGCTTTCTTT
TRBJ1-1,.,.,TRBV7-9,CASSQIQTEAFF,TGTGCCAGCAGCCAAATACAAACTGAAGCTTTCTTT
TRBJ1-5,TRBD1,.,TRBV6-5,CASSQGQGDQPQHF,TGTGCCAGCAGCCAAGGACAGGGGGATCAGCCCCAGCATTTT
TRBJ2-7,.,few,TRBV6-1,CASSGLGSTISSYEQYF,TGTGCCAGCAGTGGACTAGGGTCGACAATAAGCTCCTACGAGCAGTACTTC
TRBJ1-5,TRBD1,few,TRBV6-5,CASSYSWDSQNQPQHF,TGTGCCAGCAGTTACTCGTGGGACAGCCAGAATCAGCCCCAGCATTTT
TRBJ1-5,.,.,TRBV7-2,CASRSQNQPQHF,TGTGCCAGCAGATCTCAGAATCAGCCCCAGCATTTT
TRBJ2-7,.,once,TRBV5-1,CASSTGTNYEQYF,TGCGCCAGCAGCACAGGGACGAACTACGAGCAGTACTTC
TRBJ2-3,.,.,TRBV7-2,CASSPGGYTQYF,TGTGCCAGCAGCCCGGGGGGCTATACGCAGTATTTT
TRBJ1-6,.,.,TRBV5-1,CASSLILNGYNSPLHF,TGCGCCAGCAGCCTTATACTAAACGGCTATAATTCACCCCTCCACTTT
TRBJ2-5,.,.,TRBV6-5,CASTIGNRLETQYF,TGTGCCAGCACCATAGGCAATCGATTGGAGACCCAGTACTTC
TRBJ2-7,.,.,TRBV5-1,CASSFGDGSYEQYF,TGCGCCAGCAGCTTTGGGGACGGCTCCTACGAGCAGTACTTC
TRBJ1-1,.,.,TRBV6-5,CASSYESANTEAFF,TGTGCCAGCAGTTACGAGAGCGCGAACACTGAAGCTTTCTTT
TRBJ2-1,TRBD2,once,TRBV11-2,CASTPSGTRSGYEQFF,TGTGCCAGCACCCCGTCAGGGACTAGATCGGGATATGAGCAGTTCTTC
TRBJ1-1,TRBD1,once,TRBV2,CASRSGQGAGSEAFF,TGTGCCAGCAGGTCAGGACAGGGCGCAGGCTCTGAAGCTTTCTTT
TRBJ2-7,.,.,TRBV18,CASSTYREEQYF,TGTGCCAGCTCAACATACAGGGAGGAGCAGTACTTC
TRBJ2-5,.,.,TRBV19,CASYDEVQETQYF,TGTGCCAGTTATGACGAGGTACAAGAGACCCAGTACTTC
TRBJ1-2,TRBD1,.,TRBV5-4,CASSSGTVANYGYTF,TGTGCCAGCAGCTCCGGGACAGTAGCTAACTATGGCTACACCTTC
TRBJ1-4,.,.,TRBV4-3,CASSQEGSVPEKLFF,TGCGCCAGCAGCCAAGAAGGGTCAGTTCCCGAAAAACTGTTTTTT
TRBJ1-4,.,.,TRBV27,CASSSPQLGEKLFF,TGTGCCAGCAGCTCCCCCCAGCTAGGGGAAAAACTGTTTTTT
TRBJ1-4,.,few,TRBV4-2,CASSQDDRRREKLFF,TGTGCCAGCAGCCAAGATGATCGACGGAGGGAAAAACTGTTTTTT
TRBJ1-2,.,.,TRBV6-5,CASCLDGNYGYTF,TGTGCCAGCTGCTTGGACGGTAACTATGGCTACACCTTC
TRBJ2-2,TRBD1,.,TRBV5-1,CASSLVFGQGAAGELFF,TGCGCCAGCAGCTTGGTCTTCGGACAGGGGGCGGCCGGGGAGCTGTTTTTT
TRBJ1-1,.,few,TRBV10-3,CAIHHTLDTEAFF,TGTGCCATCCATCACACCTTGGACACTGAAGCTTTCTTT
TRBJ2-1,TRBD1,.,TRBV27,CASSGGVKGQVYNEQFF,TGTGCCAGCAGTGGAGGGGTCAAGGGACAGGTTTACAATGAGCAGTTCTTC
TRBJ1-1,.,.,TRBV20-1,CSARQNRKVWF,TGCAGTGCTAGACAGAACCGGAAGGTGTGGTTT
TRBJ1-1,TRBD1,.,TRBV9,CASSKTGGSTEAFF,TGTGCCAGCAGCAAAACAGGGGGGAGCACTGAAGCTTTCTTT
TRBJ1-1,.,.,TRBV18,CASSSGMNTEAFF,TGTGCCAGCTCATCGGGAATGAACACTGAAGCTTTCTTT
TRBJ1-1,.,.,TRBV7-2,CASSLAYNRENTEAFF,TGTGCCAGCAGCTTAGCTTATAACAGGGAGAACACTGAAGCTTTCTTT
TRBJ2-5,.,.,TRBV5-1,CASSLSVQETQYF,TGCGCCAGCAGCTTGTCAGTTCAGGAGACCCAGTACTTC